This T cell receptor beta chain came from a study of blood T cell repertoires in COVID-19. Overall study context: COVID-19 samples from acute and convalescent phases originated in the United States, Italy and Spain. T cells, B-cell-depleted T cells, or PBMCs supplied cDNA or gDNA.

There are 16 residues in the CDR3. The germline V gene encodes CDR1 MNHEY and CDR2 SMNVEV (reference sequence). The V and J ends lost 0 bases and 8 bases, in that order; junction bases with no gene match: 9. In the original analysis: Researchers report that nucleated cell counts were estimated from reference gene primer amplification. Generated by immunoSEQ multiplex PCR, the TCRdb table keeps only in-frame clones and is missing some. The DNA gave D and trimming, while V, J and clone size come from that table. Of 200,000 to 250,000 clones in the sample, about 90% were seen once. The chain joins TRBV27 to TRBJ2-1, with 8 bases fitting TRBD2. This clonotype was obtained from a woman under 30 who had recovered from COVID-19. Sequenced material: peripheral blood. The CDR3, as DNA: TGTGCCAGCAGTTTATCGCGGCTAGCGGGTTTCGATGAGCAGTTCTTC. Translated: CASSLSRLAGFDEQFF.